The rows below give T cell receptor beta chains drawn from one sample of a study of radiation and T cells in renal cell carcinoma. Produced via immunoSEQ multiplex PCR; TCRdb's table is partial and in-frame only. The data contain 19,000 or so clones, around 63% of them singletons. The sequences come from tumor tissue, collected from a patient whose treatment included radiotherapy and nephrectomy. These receptor sequences come from a woman in her sixties or seventies with renal cell carcinoma. CDR3s include the opening cysteine and the closing phenylalanine or tryptophan. The D gene is left open where the match is weak. Rows may omit the clone size; those that give it use once, few, many or a size class.

few TRBD1 TRBJ1-5 TRBV11-2 CASSPDRSPNQPQHF TGTGCCAGCAGCCCGGACAGGTCTCCCAATCAGCCCCAGCATTTT
- - TRBJ1-5 TRBV6-1 CASSATGAVWMNQPQHF TGTGCCAGCAGTGCCACGGGGGCAGTCTGGATGAATCAGCCCCAGCATTTT
few TRBD1 TRBJ2-1 TRBV9 CASSPSSGGYNEQFF TGTGCCAGCAGCCCTTCTTCAGGGGGCTACAATGAGCAGTTCTTC
few - TRBJ1-1 TRBV4-1 CASSQDSGGFGTEAFF TGCGCCAGCAGCCAAGATAGTGGAGGGTTTGGGACTGAAGCTTTCTTT
- TRBD1 TRBJ1-2 TRBV5-6 CASSTGTGNDYTF TGTGCCAGCAGCACTGGGACAGGCAACGACTACACCTTC
- - TRBJ1-6 TRBV2 CASSEVRGNSPLHF TGTGCCAGCAGTGAAGTTCGGGGGAATTCACCCCTCCACTTT
- - TRBJ2-7 TRBV4-3 CASSQGTSTSSYEQYF TGCGCCAGCAGCCAAGGGACGTCTACGAGCTCCTACGAGCAGTACTTC
once TRBD1 TRBJ2-3 TRBV15 CATSIGQGPTDTQYF TGTGCCACCAGCATTGGACAGGGACCCACAGATACGCAGTATTTT
few - TRBJ2-5 TRBV6-5 CASRGSETQYF TGTGCCAGCAGGGGGAGCGAGACCCAGTACTTC
- - TRBJ1-1 TRBV28 CASTGSGLMNTEAFF TGTGCCAGCACAGGGAGCGGTCTAATGAACACTGAAGCTTTCTTT
once TRBD2 TRBJ2-3 TRBV27 CASSFLSGGEDTQYF TGTGCCAGCAGTTTTCTTAGCGGGGGGGAAGATACGCAGTATTTT